One and the same sample provided the 16 T cell receptor beta chains below, sequenced in a study of CD8+ T cells in alopecia areata. RNA extraction and reverse transcription yielded cDNA as sequencing template. Assay: immunoSEQ multiplex PCR; the TCRdb copy retains only in-frame clones and omits some. In the table there are 85,000 to 95,000 clones, about 71% of which are singletons. Sample treatment: oral pan-JAK inhibitor, 5-10 mg twice daily. The sample consisted of CD8+ T cells sorted from blood, taken between weeks 44 and 45, from a patient treated with tofacitinib. The receptors originated from a human donor with alopecia areata.

The J gene is TRBJ2-7, the V gene TRBV19; no clear D. Trimming took off 3 bases at V and 1 base at J, with 10 bases between the two ends. The germline CDR1 and CDR2 sequences are LNHDA and SQIVND (reference sequence). This CDR3 has 14 residues. The CDR3 here is CASSIDQESYEQYF. CDR3 DNA sequence: TGTGCCAGTAGTATCGATCAGGAGTCCTACGAGCAGTACTTC.

The chain employs TRBV13 and TRBJ1-1, with 8 nucleotides matching TRBD1. The CDR3 runs to 13 residues. V lost 10 bases to trimming and J lost 1 base; unmatched junction nucleotides: 5. CDR1 is PRHDT, CDR2 FYEKMQ, per germline (reference sequence). The CDR3 reads CATRTGTNTEAFF. The CDR3 DNA reads as TGTGCCACCAGGACAGGGACGAACACTGAAGCTTTCTTT.

The chain recombines TRBV2 with TRBJ1-1; D remains ambiguous. Germline V gene data show CDR1 as SNHLY and CDR2 as FYNNEI. The CDR3 length is 11 residues. Deletions cut 5 bases from V and 6 bases from J, with 7 bases between. The CDR3 bases are TGTGCCAGCAGTCCAGTCTCTGAAGCTTTCTTT. It encodes CASSPVSEAFF. Using reference TRBV2 and TRBJ1-1 for the parts outside the CDR3, the full variable domain is EPEVTQTPSHQVTQMGQEVILRCVPISNHLYFYWYRQILGQKVEFLVSFYNNEISEKSEIFDDQFSVERPDGSNFTLKIRSTKLEDSAMYFCASSPVSEAFFGQGTRLTVV.

CDR3 in DNA: TGTGCCAGCAGCCGAACAGTTAACACTGAAGCTTTCTTT. The encoded protein is CASSRTVNTEAFF. The chain combines TRBV14 with TRBJ1-1; D unresolved. V was trimmed by 4 bases and J by 2 bases, leaving 8 bases between them. Germline lookup yields CDR1 SGHDN and CDR2 FVKESK. The CDR3 is 13 amino acids. The variable domain in full, with the rest retrieved from reference TRBV14 and TRBJ1-1, is EAGVTQFPSHSVIEKGQTVTLRCDPISGHDNLYWYRRVMGKEIKFLLHFVKESKQDESGMPNNRFLAERTGGTYSTLKVQPAELEDSGVYFCASSRTVNTEAFFGQGTRLTVV.

This clone has a handful of counts. The rearrangement links TRBV10-3 to TRBJ2-1; D may be TRBD2 (6 bases). In germline, CDR1 is ENHRY, CDR2 SYGVKD. With 10 bases removed from V and 9 bases from J, the gap between germline ends came to 16 bases. The CDR3 is 12 amino acids. The CDR3 sequence is CATRPSSAEQFF. CDR3 DNA sequence: TGTGCCACTCGTCCCTCTAGCGCTGAGCAGTTCTTC.

This chain connects TRBV5-5 to TRBJ1-1, with D possibly being TRBD1 (6 bases). The ends were cut back, 2 bases at V and 6 bases at J, with 8 bases in the middle. Germline V gene sequence: CDR1 SGHKS, CDR2 YYEKEE (reference sequence). The CDR3 has 12 residues. Here the CDR3 reads CASSFSGAEAFF. For the CDR3, the DNA is TGTGCCAGCAGCTTTTCAGGGGCTGAAGCTTTCTTT.

The rearrangement joins TRBV28 to TRBJ1-1; D gene uncertain. V lost 3 bases and J 2 bases, leaving 10 bases between the germline ends. There are 14 residues in the CDR3. CDR1 MDHEN and CDR2 SYDVKM come from the germline V gene. CDR3 nucleotide sequence: TGTGCCAGCAGTTTTACCCAACTAAACACTGAAGCTTTCTTT. This gives the protein CASSFTQLNTEAFF.

The gene calls are TRBV4-3 and TRBJ2-7, with TRBD1 as a possible D gene (6 bases). CDR3 length: 15 residues. V lost 3 bases and J lost 5, with 17 bases in between. Germline V lookup: CDR1 LGHNA, CDR2 YSLEER. CDR3 in amino acids: CASSQLPDRLDEQYF. CDR3 nucleotide sequence: TGCGCCAGCAGCCAGTTACCGGACAGACTGGACGAGCAGTACTTC.

The chain recombines TRBV7-9 with TRBJ2-1; D gene unclear. The V and J ends lost 2 bases and 6 bases respectively, with 8 bases between them. Germline V CDR1 and CDR2: SEHNR, FQNEAQ (reference sequence). The CDR3 consists of 13 residues. The CDR3 sequence is CASSLRIGNEQFF. CDR3 nucleotide sequence: TGTGCCAGCAGCTTACGTATCGGCAATGAGCAGTTCTTC.

The chain links TRBV13 to TRBJ2-7; 9 positions agree with TRBD1. This CDR3 has 15 amino acids. V lost 5 bases to trimming and J lost 1 base; unmatched junction nucleotides: 6. CDR1 PRHDT and CDR2 FYEKMQ come from the germline V gene (reference sequence). The CDR3 bases are TGTGCCAGCAGCCCGTCCGGGACAGGGTCCTACGAGCAGTACTTC. It translates to CASSPSGTGSYEQYF.

The J gene is TRBJ2-4, the V gene TRBV9; 11 nucleotides align to TRBD2. This CDR3 is built from 15 residues. Germline CDR1 SGDLS, CDR2 YYNGEE. The junction had 10 bases not matched to a gene; V was cut back by 6 bases and J by 8 bases. In nucleotides, the CDR3 is TGTGCCAGCACCCCGTACGGTAGCGGGGGGGACATTCAGTACTTC. This gives the protein CASTPYGSGGDIQYF.

CDR3 nucleotide sequence: TGTGCCAGCAGCGTAGTGGAGGGGGCCTACAATGAGCAGTTCTTC. It translates to CASSVVEGAYNEQFF. The chain has TRBV9 and TRBJ2-1; D is perhaps TRBD1 or TRBD2 (6 bases each). The CDR3 length is 15 residues. V lost 0 bases and J 2 bases, leaving 9 bases between the germline ends. From germline, CDR1 is SGDLS and CDR2 YYNGEE.

In this sample, this clone turned up a few times. V is TRBV4-3 and J is TRBJ2-1; 10 bases are shared with TRBD1. V lost 2 bases, J lost 8 bases, and 6 bases stayed unmatched. Germline V gives CDR1 LGHNA, CDR2 YSLEER. The CDR3 covers 15 residues. For the CDR3, the DNA is TGCGCCAGCAGCCAAAACCGACAGGGGGCGGATGAGCAGTTCTTC. Translating it yields CASSQNRQGADEQFF.

V is TRBV4-3 and J is TRBJ1-4; no definite D call. CDR1 LGHNA and CDR2 YSLEER come from the germline V gene. V was clipped by 4 bases and J by 3 bases, with 12 bases between them. The CDR3 consists of 15 residues. CDR3: CASSPHSTANEKLFF. CDR3 bases: TGCGCCAGCAGCCCACACTCAACGGCTAATGAAAAACTGTTTTTT.

The rearrangement joins TRBV11-2 to TRBJ1-4; D is ambiguous. The CDR3 has 14 residues. Germline-derived CDR1 and CDR2 are SGHAT and FQNNGV. Between the trimmed V and J ends, which lost 3 bases and 8 bases, there was a span of 13 bases. The chain's CDR3 is CASSLPSDWEKLFF. The CDR3 DNA follows: TGTGCCAGCAGCTTGCCCTCGGATTGGGAAAAACTGTTTTTT. Combining the CDR3 with reference TRBV11-2 and TRBJ1-4 gives the whole variable domain EAGVAQSPRYKIIEKRQSVAFWCNPISGHATLYWYQQILGQGPKLLIQFQNNGVVDDSQLPKDRFSAERLKGVDSTLKIQPAKLEDSAVYLCASSLPSDWEKLFFGSGTQLSVL.

In regard to this clone: The identical CDR3 is also encoded by other nucleotide sequences in the sample. This rearrangement joins TRBV13 to TRBJ2-7; TRBD2 matches 8 bases. J was trimmed by 4 bases and V by 5 bases; bases with no gene match: 4. CDR1 and CDR2 from the germline V gene are PRHDT and FYEKMQ (reference sequence). There are 13 residues in the CDR3. The DNA of the CDR3 is TGTGCCAGCAGCCTGCGGGGGGCGTACGAGCAGTACTTC. Translation: CASSLRGAYEQYF.